The clone carrying this T cell receptor (beta chain) was counted many times. Its antigen is currently unknown. This record belongs to a study of regulatory T cells in long-lasting Graves disease. Study findings and constraints: TCR diversity in persistent Graves' patients was below that of newly diagnosed ones. Repertoires from persistent disease leaned toward TRBV28, TRBJ1-2 and TRBJ2-5.

CDR3-region Arm-PCR and iRepertoire HTBI primers produced the TCR beta libraries. One entry per CDR3 protein, called by TCRdb with MiXCR from the multiplex PCR reads. The repertoire holds about 440,000 distinct CDR3 sequences, with 14% to 15% as singletons. V was clipped by 6 bases and J by 5 bases, with 11 bases between them. The germline V gene encodes CDR1 SGHDT and CDR2 YYEEEE. This CDR3 region has 12 residues. Documented time point: newly diagnosed GD, antithyroid drugs for less than 3 months. With RNA extracted from PBMCs as input, the TCR library was made. This sample also appeared in a second study, on T cells in Graves' hyperthyroidism and ophthalmopathy. That report notes: It was a median roughly six months before onset that the model predicted ophthalmopathy.

The TCR sequence derives from a woman between 25 and 40 years old with Graves disease. The sequencing here drew on peripheral blood mononuclear cells (PBMCs), taken at new diagnosis, from a patient treated with antithyroid drugs. The chain has TRBV5-6 and TRBJ2-5, with D unresolved. CDR3 DNA: TGTGCCAGCAATCTGGGTATGGAGACCCAGTACTTC. It specifies CASNLGMETQYF.